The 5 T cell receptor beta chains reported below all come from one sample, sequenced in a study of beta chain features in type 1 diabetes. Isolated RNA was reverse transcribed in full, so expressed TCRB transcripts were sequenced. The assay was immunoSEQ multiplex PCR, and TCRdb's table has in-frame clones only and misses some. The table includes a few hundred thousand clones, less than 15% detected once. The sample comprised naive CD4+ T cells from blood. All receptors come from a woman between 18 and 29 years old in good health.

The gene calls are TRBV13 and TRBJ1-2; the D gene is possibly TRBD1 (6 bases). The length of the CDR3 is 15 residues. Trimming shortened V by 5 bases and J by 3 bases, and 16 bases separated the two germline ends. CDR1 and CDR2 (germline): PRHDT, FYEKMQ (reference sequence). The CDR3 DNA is TGTGCCAGCAGCCCATCCGACAGGCCCTACTATGGCTACACCTTC. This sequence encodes CASSPSDRPYYGYTF. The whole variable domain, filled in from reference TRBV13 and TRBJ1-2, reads AAGVIQSPRHLIKEKRETATLKCYPIPRHDTVYWYQQGPGQDPQFLISFYEKMQSDKGSIPDRFSAQQFSDYHSELNMSSLELGDSALYFCASSPSDRPYYGYTFGSGTRLTVV.

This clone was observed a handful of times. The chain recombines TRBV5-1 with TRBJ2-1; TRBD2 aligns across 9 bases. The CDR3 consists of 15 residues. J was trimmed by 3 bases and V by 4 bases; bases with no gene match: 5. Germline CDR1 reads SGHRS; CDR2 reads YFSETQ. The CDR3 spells CASSLSGSNYNEQFF. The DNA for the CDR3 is TGCGCCAGCAGCCTTAGCGGGAGCAACTACAATGAGCAGTTCTTC.

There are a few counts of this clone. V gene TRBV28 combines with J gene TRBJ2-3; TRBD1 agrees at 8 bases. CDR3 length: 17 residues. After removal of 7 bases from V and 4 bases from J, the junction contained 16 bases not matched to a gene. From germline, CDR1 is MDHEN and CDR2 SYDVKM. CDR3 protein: CASNNTPGRGPADTQYF. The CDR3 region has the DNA TGTGCCAGCAACAACACCCCGGGCAGGGGGCCCGCAGATACGCAGTATTTT.

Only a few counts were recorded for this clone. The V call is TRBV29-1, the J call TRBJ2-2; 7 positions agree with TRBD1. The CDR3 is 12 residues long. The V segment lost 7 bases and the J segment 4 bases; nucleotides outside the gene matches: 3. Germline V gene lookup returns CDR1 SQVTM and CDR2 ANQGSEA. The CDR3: CSADRVTGELFF. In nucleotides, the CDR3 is TGCAGCGCCGACAGGGTCACCGGGGAGCTGTTTTTT.

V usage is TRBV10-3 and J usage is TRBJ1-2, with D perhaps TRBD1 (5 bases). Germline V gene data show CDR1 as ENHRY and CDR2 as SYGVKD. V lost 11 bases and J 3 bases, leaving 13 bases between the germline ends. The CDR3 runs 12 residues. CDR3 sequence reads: CASGPGDYGYTF. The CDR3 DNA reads TGTGCCTCTGGGCCGGGGGACTATGGCTACACCTTC.